This T cell receptor beta chain derives from a study of blood T cell repertoires in COVID-19. The CDR3 totals 14 residues. Germline V gives CDR1 MNHEY, CDR2 SVGAGI. V lost 2 bases and J lost 0, with 7 bases in between. Note on this clone: This sample also contains other DNA sequences that code for the same CDR3.

Using immunoSEQ multiplex PCR, the repertoire was profiled, and TCRdb retains in-frame clones only, with some absent. The sample yields about 85,000 clones, around 90% seen once. The TCR was taken from a woman over 75 with acute or convalescent COVID-19. The rearrangement uses TRBV6-5 and TRBJ1-2, with TRBD1 as a possible D gene (5 bases). Sequenced: peripheral blood. The CDR3 DNA follows: TGTGCCAGCAGTTACCGGGACTCTAACTATGGCTACACCTTC. It codes for CASSYRDSNYGYTF.